This is a list of T cell receptor beta chains from one sample in a study of CD8+ T cells in alopecia areata. Assay: immunoSEQ multiplex PCR; the TCRdb copy retains only in-frame clones and omits some. The sample lists about 270,000 clones, 60% occurring once. The sample in question was CD4+ T cells sorted from blood, obtained at week 52, from a patient treated with tofacitinib. The receptor set was obtained from a human donor with alopecia areata. CDR3s include the opening cysteine and the closing phenylalanine or tryptophan. D genes are given only for firm matches. For some rows the clone size is stated as once, few or many, or as a class when expanded; others skip it.

j_call clone_size v_call d_call cdr3_aa cdr3_nt
TRBJ2-5 few TRBV7-8 - CASSSGASETQYF TGTGCCAGCAGCTCCGGTGCGTCAGAGACCCAGTACTTC
TRBJ2-7 - TRBV29-1 TRBD1 CSVLRGPHEQYF TGCAGCGTCCTCAGGGGGCCACACGAGCAGTACTTC
TRBJ1-5 once TRBV18 - CASSPPSRGGNQPQHF TGTGCCAGCTCACCGCCCTCACGGGGGGGCAATCAGCCCCAGCATTTT
TRBJ2-2 - TRBV2 - CASSVWDTNTGELFF TGTGCCAGCAGTGTGTGGGACACGAACACCGGGGAGCTGTTTTTT
TRBJ2-7 - TRBV29-1 TRBD1 CSVARDRSSYEQYF TGCAGCGTAGCCCGGGACAGGAGCTCCTACGAGCAGTACTTC
TRBJ2-7 - TRBV4-1 - CASSQDLKLYEQYF TGCGCCAGCAGCCAAGATTTAAAACTCTACGAGCAGTACTTC
TRBJ1-1 - TRBV2 - CASSEGEVSEAFF TGTGCCAGCAGTGAAGGTGAGGTATCTGAAGCTTTCTTT
TRBJ2-7 few TRBV15 - CATSRDRDYEQYF TGTGCCACCAGCAGAGATCGGGATTACGAGCAGTACTTC
TRBJ1-2 - TRBV15 - CATSRDIGNYGYTF TGTGCCACCAGCAGAGATATAGGGAACTATGGCTACACCTTC
TRBJ2-3 few TRBV29-1 - CSVDTGVDTQYF TGCAGCGTTGATACCGGGGTGGATACGCAGTATTTT
TRBJ2-3 - TRBV6-6 - CASSYYRGTDTQYF TGTGCCAGCAGTTACTACAGGGGCACAGATACGCAGTATTTT
TRBJ1-1 - TRBV30 - CAWSGTEAFF TGTGCCTGGAGTGGAACTGAAGCTTTCTTT
TRBJ2-7 - TRBV5-1 - CASSSTGGHGNEQYF TGCGCCAGCAGCTCAACCGGAGGGCATGGTAACGAGCAGTACTTC
TRBJ2-7 - TRBV29-1 TRBD1 CSVRGTGSGEQYF TGCAGCGTCCGGGGGACAGGTTCCGGCGAGCAGTACTTC
TRBJ1-6 - TRBV14 - CASSQQVYNSPLHF TGTGCCAGCAGCCAACAGGTTTATAATTCACCCCTCCACTTT
TRBJ2-7 - TRBV6-6 - CASSYSVGYEQYF TGTGCCAGCAGTTACTCTGTAGGCTACGAGCAGTACTTC
TRBJ1-2 - TRBV15 - CATSRARRGPGYTF TGTGCCACCAGCAGAGCCAGGAGGGGCCCTGGCTACACCTTC
TRBJ1-5 - TRBV29-1 - CSVNQGSNQPQHF TGCAGCGTCAACCAAGGGAGCAATCAGCCCCAGCATTTT
TRBJ1-4 - TRBV18 - CASSAGTRIYATNEKLFF TGTGCCAGCTCGGCCGGGACGAGGATATACGCAACTAATGAAAAACTGTTTTTT
TRBJ2-3 - TRBV5-1 - CASSFSGADTQYF TGCGCCAGCAGCTTCTCGGGGGCAGATACGCAGTATTTT
TRBJ1-5 - TRBV6-5 - CASSYSSNQPQHF TGTGCCAGCAGTTACAGTAGCAATCAGCCCCAGCATTTT
TRBJ2-2 - TRBV5-1 TRBD1 CASSNGQASTGELFF TGCGCCAGCAGCAACGGACAGGCTTCCACCGGGGAGCTGTTTTTT
TRBJ2-7 - TRBV6-5 - CASSYSGSYEQYF TGTGCCAGCAGTTATTCAGGGTCCTACGAGCAGTACTTC
TRBJ1-1 - TRBV10-3 - CAIGRGGTEAFF TGTGCCATCGGACGGGGTGGCACTGAAGCTTTCTTT
TRBJ1-2 - TRBV6-1 - CASRIWANYGYTF TGTGCCAGCAGGATATGGGCTAACTATGGCTACACCTTC
TRBJ1-1 - TRBV30 - CAWGPPGAFF TGTGCCTGGGGGCCCCCTGGAGCTTTCTTT
TRBJ2-3 few TRBV9 - CASSATQGADTQYF TGTGCCAGCAGCGCGACCCAGGGCGCAGATACGCAGTATTTT
TRBJ2-7 - TRBV10-3 TRBD2 CAISESTSGPYEQYF TGTGCCATCAGTGAGTCTACTAGCGGGCCCTACGAGCAGTACTTC
TRBJ2-7 - TRBV25-1 TRBD1 CASRGTGKREQYF TGTGCCAGCAGGGGGACAGGGAAAAGGGAGCAGTACTTC
TRBJ2-1 - TRBV30 - CAWSEGVPYNEQFF TGTGCCTGGAGTGAAGGGGTCCCCTACAATGAGCAGTTCTTC
TRBJ2-1 - TRBV29-1 - CSARGYNEQFF TGCAGCGCCCGGGGATACAATGAGCAGTTCTTC
TRBJ1-2 - TRBV11-1 - CASSLLSGQGGYTF TGTGCCAGCAGCTTGTTGTCCGGACAAGGAGGCTACACCTTC
TRBJ1-2 - TRBV7-9 - CASSLESEGYTF TGTGCCAGCAGCTTAGAATCGGAGGGCTACACCTTC
TRBJ2-3 few TRBV5-1 - CASSSSDTQYF TGCGCCAGCAGCTCCTCGGATACGCAGTATTTT
TRBJ1-2 few TRBV6-1 - CASRDFMRSYGYTF TGTGCCAGCAGAGATTTCATGAGGAGCTATGGCTACACCTTC
TRBJ1-2 - TRBV20-1 - CSAWDYGYTF TGCAGTGCGTGGGACTATGGCTACACCTTC
TRBJ2-3 - TRBV5-1 TRBD1 CASTRTGTDTQYF TGCGCCAGCACCCGGACAGGGACAGATACGCAGTATTTT
TRBJ2-1 - TRBV15 TRBD1 CATSSQGLNNEQFF TGTGCCACCAGCTCACAGGGGCTAAACAATGAGCAGTTCTTC
TRBJ2-1 - TRBV5-1 - CASSPSTGFSSYNEQFF TGCGCCAGCAGCCCCTCTACAGGGTTTAGCTCCTACAATGAGCAGTTCTTC
TRBJ2-3 few TRBV2 - CASGSRSSGTDTQYF TGTGCCAGCGGCAGTCGATCCTCGGGCACAGATACGCAGTATTTT
TRBJ1-2 - TRBV29-1 - CSGASSGDYGYTF TGCAGCGGGGCATCGAGCGGGGACTATGGCTACACCTTC
TRBJ2-1 - TRBV7-3 - CASSFRDGNEQFF TGTGCCAGCAGCTTCCGGGACGGCAATGAGCAGTTCTTC
TRBJ1-1 few TRBV11-2 - CASSLANTEAFF TGTGCCAGCAGCTTAGCAAACACTGAAGCTTTCTTT
TRBJ1-2 - TRBV11-2 TRBD1 CASSHGQGNGYTF TGTGCCAGCAGCCACGGACAGGGTAATGGCTACACCTTC
TRBJ1-5 - TRBV29-1 TRBD1 CSAVSGTGAGQPQHF TGCAGCGCCGTCTCCGGGACAGGGGCTGGTCAGCCCCAGCATTTT
TRBJ2-7 many TRBV7-2 TRBD1 CASSPSPTGGYEQYF TGTGCCAGCAGCCCGAGTCCGACAGGGGGCTACGAGCAGTACTTC
TRBJ2-7 - TRBV29-1 - CSVVQAYEQYF TGCAGCGTTGTTCAGGCCTACGAGCAGTACTTC
TRBJ2-7 - TRBV29-1 - CSAQAPTYEQYF TGCAGCGCACAAGCGCCAACCTACGAGCAGTACTTC
TRBJ2-7 - TRBV2 - CASTQDRGSYEQYF TGTGCCAGCACCCAGGACAGAGGCTCCTACGAGCAGTACTTC
TRBJ2-1 - TRBV7-3 - CASSPRGPTEEQFF TGTGCCAGCAGCCCCCGGGGCCCCACGGAGGAGCAGTTCTTC
TRBJ1-4 - TRBV4-1 - CASSQWTPVATNEKLFF TGCGCCAGCAGCCAATGGACACCCGTTGCAACTAATGAAAAACTGTTTTTT
TRBJ2-1 - TRBV6-6 - CASTAGGGGIGEQFF TGTGCCAGCACCGCCGGCGGGGGCGGAATTGGTGAGCAGTTCTTC
TRBJ2-3 - TRBV30 - CAWSQRFSTDTQYF TGTGCCTGGAGCCAGAGATTCTCCACAGATACGCAGTATTTT